The clone carrying this T cell receptor beta chain has just a few counts. In the authors' workflow: Amplification of reference gene primers provided the estimated nucleated cell counts. Clones were sequenced by immunoSEQ multiplex PCR, and TCRdb holds only the in-frame ones, with some missing. V, J and clone size derive from that table, while D and trimming were established from the DNA sequence. The sample contains about 150,000 clones, 84% of which appear only once. The record originates from a study of blood T cell repertoires in COVID-19. The CDR3 extends over 16 amino acids. The V and J ends lost 5 bases and 1 base respectively, with 15 bases between them. CDR1 is MDHEN and CDR2 is SYDVKM in the germline V gene.

This sequence joins TRBV28 and TRBJ1-3, with a possible D match to TRBD1 (6 bases). The TCR originated in a man aged 65 to 79 with acute or convalescent COVID-19. Source material: peripheral blood. The CDR3 is CASSKYRVTSGNTIYF. CDR3 DNA: TGTGCCAGCAGTAAATACAGGGTAACTTCTGGAAACACCATATATTTT.